One T cell receptor (beta chain) is described in this entry. Primed by a sample-barcoded 5' primer and a J-beta primer mix, a second PCR proceeded for 7 to 11 cycles. TCRdb re-called the 5' RACE reads with MiXCR, one entry per CDR3 protein. Of just under 900,000 distinct CDR3 sequences listed, about 30% were seen once; the top ten hold 17%. The sample is drawn from a study of blood T cells in healthy people across ages. The CDR3 is 11 amino acids. CDR1 and CDR2 from the germline V gene are KGHDR and SFDVKD. The germline V and J ends were trimmed by 8 bases and 5 bases, with 8 bases remaining between them.

The sequencing input was blood. This chain uses TRBV24-1 with TRBJ1-1; D unclear. The clonotype was recovered from a woman aged 80 or over in good health. The DNA for the CDR3 is TGTGCCACCACCGCGGGGACTGAAGCTTTCTTT. Protein product: CATTAGTEAFF.